Below are 10 T cell receptor beta chains sequenced from a single sample in a study of cytomegalovirus exposure and HLA in healthy donors. A multiplex PCR was run with 60 Vbeta primers and 13 Jbeta primers. The protocol was immunoSEQ multiplex PCR, while the TCRdb copy is restricted to in-frame clones and leaves out a portion. The repertoire holds fewer than 120,000 clones, with roughly 86% as singletons. Sequences were obtained from PBMCs. These receptors were collected from a man aged 35-49 years in good health and CMV-seronegative.

CDR3 sequence (DNA): TGTGCCAGCAGCTTAGTTTTAATCCCGAGTGAAGCTTTCTTT. Translating gives CASSLVLIPSEAFF. V gene TRBV11-2 combines with J gene TRBJ1-1, with D uncertain. The germline V and J ends were trimmed by 1 base and 7 bases, with 13 bases remaining between them. The CDR3 sequence is 14 residues long. Looked up from germline, CDR1 is SGHAT and CDR2 is FQNNGV.

CDR3 region: CASSLGSVLGASEKLFF. The CDR3 bases are TGCGCCAGCAGCTTGGGTTCCGTGCTGGGGGCAAGCGAAAAACTGTTTTTT. The J gene is TRBJ1-4, the V gene TRBV5-1, with D perhaps matching TRBD1 (6 bases). The CDR3 loop spans 17 amino acids. The V end lost 0 bases, the J end lost 8 bases, and 20 bases lay between the germline ends. Germline V gene lookup returns CDR1 SGHRS and CDR2 YFSETQ.

The chain carries TRBV5-6 and TRBJ2-1; a possible D gene is TRBD2 (6 bases). The CDR3 is 14 residues long. With 4 bases removed from V and 8 bases from J, the gap between germline ends came to 16 bases. Per germline, CDR1 SGHDT and CDR2 YYEEEE. The chain's CDR3 is CASSPGRPGDEQFF. In nucleotides, the CDR3 is TGTGCCAGCAGCCCCGGAAGGCCGGGGGATGAGCAGTTCTTC.

The rearrangement uses TRBV5-3 and TRBJ1-1; D call uncertain. TRBV5-3 is labeled an ORF, and its function is uncertain. CDR3 length: 17 amino acids. V was cut by 1 base and J by 3 bases, with 19 bases left in between. This chain's CDR3 is CARSLTSGLGVYTEAFF. Here the CDR3 DNA reads TGTGCCAGAAGCTTGACGTCAGGCCTTGGCGTTTACACTGAAGCTTTCTTT.

This sequence joins TRBV6-1 and TRBJ2-1; possible D gene TRBD1, 7 bases. The CDR3 contains 14 residues. V was clipped by 10 bases and J by 0 bases, with 13 bases between them. Germline-derived CDR1 and CDR2 are MNHNS and SASEGT. The CDR3 sequence: CATHRGLSYNEQFF. CDR3 DNA sequence: TGTGCCACCCACAGGGGACTCTCCTACAATGAGCAGTTCTTC.

The V call is TRBV20-1, the J call TRBJ2-5, with D unclear. Deletions cut 2 bases from V and 7 bases from J, with 5 bases between. The germline V gene encodes CDR1 DFQATT and CDR2 SNEGSKA (reference sequence). The CDR3 has 10 amino acids. CDR3 bases: TGCAGTGCTAGACTGGCGACCCAGTACTTC. Residues: CSARLATQYF.

The gene calls are TRBV16 and TRBJ2-3; D is perhaps TRBD2 (6 bases). There are 15 residues in the CDR3. Germline assignment: CDR1 KGHSY and CDR2 FQNENV. Trimming shortened V by 0 bases and J by 5 bases, and 12 bases separated the two germline ends. CDR3 sequence reads: CASSQSWQGGDTQYF. Written as DNA, the CDR3 is TGTGCCAGCAGCCAATCGTGGCAGGGAGGAGATACGCAGTATTTT.

The chain recombines TRBV6-6 with TRBJ1-3, with unresolved D. Per the germline V gene, CDR1 is MNHNY and CDR2 is SVGAGI (reference sequence). The CDR3 covers 12 residues. The V and J ends lost 6 bases and 11 bases respectively, with 14 bases between them. The CDR3 region is CASSDPRGPIYF. The DNA for the CDR3 is TGTGCCAGCAGCGACCCCCGGGGTCCCATATATTTT.

This sequence joins TRBV6-1 and TRBJ1-2; 10 bases line up with TRBD1. Germline CDR1 MNHNS, CDR2 SASEGT. The CDR3 has 15 amino acids. V trimming: 4 bases; J trimming: 4 bases; junction bases outside the gene matches: 6. The CDR3: CASSAGTGASYGYTF. The CDR3 coding sequence is TGTGCCAGCAGTGCCGGGACAGGGGCTTCCTATGGCTACACCTTC.

This rearrangement joins TRBV5-1 to TRBJ1-2; D is uncertain. The CDR3 contains 14 residues. The V and J ends lost 0 bases and 2 bases respectively, with 8 bases between them. Per germline, CDR1 SGHRS and CDR2 YFSETQ. For the CDR3, the DNA is TGCGCCAGCAGCTTGGAACACAGCAACTATGGCTACACCTTC. Its protein product is CASSLEHSNYGYTF.